This paragraph covers one T cell receptor beta chain sequence. The antigen is not known. TCRdb's table, derived via immunoSEQ multiplex PCR, lists solely in-frame clones and lacks some. The sample yields 95,000 to 150,000 clones, 90% seen once. The data derive from a study of radiotherapy plus CTLA-4 blockade in lung cancer. Study-level points and caveats: Early clonal dynamics of blood T cells, together with interferon-beta, were reported as the best response predictor. Some TCR clones had been derived from tumors. These clones expanded in peripheral blood after radiotherapy plus ipilimumab.

Germline CDR1 reads GTSNPN; CDR2 reads SVGIG (reference sequence). This CDR3 is built from 19 residues. The V gene end was trimmed by 5 bases and the J gene end by 7 bases; junction bases not matched to a gene: 20. V usage is TRBV30 and J usage is TRBJ2-2, with TRBD2 identical over 12 bases. The source of this sequence is a human donor with non-small cell lung cancer that progressed on radiotherapy plus ipilimumab. The input for sequencing was peripheral blood, taken from a patient treated with radiotherapy plus ipilimumab. The CDR3 nucleotides are TGTGCCTGGGGACGATCCCTGGGACTAGCGGGCGAGGGGGGCGGGGAGCTGTTTTTT. Protein: CAWGRSLGLAGEGGGELFF.